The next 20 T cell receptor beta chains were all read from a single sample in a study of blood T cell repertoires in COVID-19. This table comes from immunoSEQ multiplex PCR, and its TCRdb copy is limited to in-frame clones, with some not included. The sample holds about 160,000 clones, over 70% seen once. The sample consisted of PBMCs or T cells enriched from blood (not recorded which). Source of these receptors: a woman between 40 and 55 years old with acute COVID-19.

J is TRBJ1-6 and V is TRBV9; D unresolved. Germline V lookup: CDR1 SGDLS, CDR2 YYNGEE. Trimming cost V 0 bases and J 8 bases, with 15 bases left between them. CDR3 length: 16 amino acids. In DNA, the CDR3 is TGTGCCAGCAGCGTAGCGGGAGACCCCCGAGATTCACCCCTCCACTTT. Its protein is CASSVAGDPRDSPLHF.

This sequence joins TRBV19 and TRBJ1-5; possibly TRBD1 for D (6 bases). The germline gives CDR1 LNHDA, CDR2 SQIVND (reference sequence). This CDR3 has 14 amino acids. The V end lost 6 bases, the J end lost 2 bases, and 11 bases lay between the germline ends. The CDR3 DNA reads TGTGCCAGTAGCAACAGGGACGGCAATCAGCCCCAGCATTTT. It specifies CASSNRDGNQPQHF.

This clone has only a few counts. CDR3 residues: CAWRRTGNTIYF. The DNA of the CDR3 is TGTGCCTGGAGGAGGACTGGAAACACCATATATTTT. V is TRBV30 and J is TRBJ1-3; D remains unclear. V was pared by 3 bases and J by 2 bases, with 5 bases between. Germline loops: CDR1 GTSNPN, CDR2 SVGIG (reference sequence). This CDR3 is 12 amino acids long.

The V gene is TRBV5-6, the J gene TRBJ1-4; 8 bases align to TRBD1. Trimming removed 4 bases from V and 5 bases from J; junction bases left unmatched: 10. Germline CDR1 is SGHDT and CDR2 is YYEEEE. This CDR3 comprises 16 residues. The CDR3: CASSHPSDRGNEKLFF. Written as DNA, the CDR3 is TGTGCCAGCAGCCATCCTAGTGACAGGGGCAATGAAAAACTGTTTTTT.

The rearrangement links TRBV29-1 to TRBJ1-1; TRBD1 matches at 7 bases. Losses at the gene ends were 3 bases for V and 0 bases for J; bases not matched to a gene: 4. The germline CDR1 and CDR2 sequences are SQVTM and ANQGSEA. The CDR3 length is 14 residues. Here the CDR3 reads CSVDWTGMNTEAFF. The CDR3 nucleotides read TGCAGCGTTGATTGGACAGGCATGAACACTGAAGCTTTCTTT.

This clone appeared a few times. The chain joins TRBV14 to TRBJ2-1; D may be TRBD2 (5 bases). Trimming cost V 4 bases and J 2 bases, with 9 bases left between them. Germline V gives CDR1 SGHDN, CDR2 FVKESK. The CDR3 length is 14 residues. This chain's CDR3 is CASSLRVPYNEQFF. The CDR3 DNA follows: TGTGCCAGCAGCCTGAGGGTTCCCTACAATGAGCAGTTCTTC.

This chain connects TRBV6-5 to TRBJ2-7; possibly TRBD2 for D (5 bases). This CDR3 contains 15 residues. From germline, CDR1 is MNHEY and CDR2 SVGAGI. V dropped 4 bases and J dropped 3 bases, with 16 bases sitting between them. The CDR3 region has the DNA TGTGCCAGCAGTTTCACGCGGGCGGTTCACTACGAGCAGTACTTC. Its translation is CASSFTRAVHYEQYF.

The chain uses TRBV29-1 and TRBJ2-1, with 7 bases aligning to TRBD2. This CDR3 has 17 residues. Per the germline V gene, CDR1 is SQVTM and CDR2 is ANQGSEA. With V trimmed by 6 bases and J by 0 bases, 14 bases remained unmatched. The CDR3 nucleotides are TGCAGCGTCTCAACCGGGACTACCTCCAGCTCCTACAATGAGCAGTTCTTC. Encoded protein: CSVSTGTTSSSYNEQFF.

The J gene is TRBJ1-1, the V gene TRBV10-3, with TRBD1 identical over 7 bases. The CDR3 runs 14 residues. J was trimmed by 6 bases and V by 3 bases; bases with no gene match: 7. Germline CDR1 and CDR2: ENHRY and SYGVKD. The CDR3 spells CAISEPDRVAEAFF. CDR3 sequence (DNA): TGTGCCATCAGTGAACCCGACAGGGTCGCTGAAGCTTTCTTT.

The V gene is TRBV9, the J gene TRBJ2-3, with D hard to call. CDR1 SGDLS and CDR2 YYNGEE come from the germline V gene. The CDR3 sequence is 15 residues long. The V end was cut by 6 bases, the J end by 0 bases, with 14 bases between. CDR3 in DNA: TGTGCCAGCACCCCCGAGCGATCTAGCACAGATACGCAGTATTTT. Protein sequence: CASTPERSSTDTQYF. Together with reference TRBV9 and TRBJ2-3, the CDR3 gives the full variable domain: DSGVTQTPKHLITATGQRVTLRCSPRSGDLSVYWYQQSLDQGLQFLIQYYNGEERAKGNILERFSAQQFPDLHSELNLSSLELGDSALYFCASTPERSSTDTQYFGPGTRLTVL.

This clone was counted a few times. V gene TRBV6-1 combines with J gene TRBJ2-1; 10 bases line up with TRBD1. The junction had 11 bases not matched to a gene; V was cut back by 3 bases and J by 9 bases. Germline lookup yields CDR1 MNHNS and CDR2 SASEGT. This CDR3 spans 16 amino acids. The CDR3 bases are TGTGCCAGCAGTGATGCCCAGGGACAGGGGCCCGCTGAGCAGTTCTTC. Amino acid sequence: CASSDAQGQGPAEQFF.

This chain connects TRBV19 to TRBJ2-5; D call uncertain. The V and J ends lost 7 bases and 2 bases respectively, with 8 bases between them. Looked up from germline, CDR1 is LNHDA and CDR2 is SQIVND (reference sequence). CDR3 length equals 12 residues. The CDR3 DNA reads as TGTGCCAGTACACGGTTTCAAGAGACCCAGTACTTC. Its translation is CASTRFQETQYF.

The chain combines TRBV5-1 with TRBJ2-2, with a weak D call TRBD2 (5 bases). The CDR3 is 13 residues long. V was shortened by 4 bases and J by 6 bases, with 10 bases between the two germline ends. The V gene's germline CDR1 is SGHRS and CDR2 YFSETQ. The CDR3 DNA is TGCGCCAGCAGCCCCAGCGGCCCCGGGGAGCTGTTTTTT. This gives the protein CASSPSGPGELFF.

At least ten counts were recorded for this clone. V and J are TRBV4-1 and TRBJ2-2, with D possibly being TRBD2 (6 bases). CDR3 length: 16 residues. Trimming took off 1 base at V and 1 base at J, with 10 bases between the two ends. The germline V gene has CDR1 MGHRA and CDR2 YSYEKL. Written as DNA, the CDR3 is TGCGCCAGCAGCCAAGGGACTAAGCGGAACACCGGGGAGCTGTTTTTT. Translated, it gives CASSQGTKRNTGELFF.

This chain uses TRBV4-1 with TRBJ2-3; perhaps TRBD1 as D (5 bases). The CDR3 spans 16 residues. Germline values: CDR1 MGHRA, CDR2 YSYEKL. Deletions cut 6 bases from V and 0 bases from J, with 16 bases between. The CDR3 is CASSRQGPGSTDTQYF. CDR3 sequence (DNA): TGCGCCAGCAGTCGGCAGGGCCCTGGGAGCACAGATACGCAGTATTTT.

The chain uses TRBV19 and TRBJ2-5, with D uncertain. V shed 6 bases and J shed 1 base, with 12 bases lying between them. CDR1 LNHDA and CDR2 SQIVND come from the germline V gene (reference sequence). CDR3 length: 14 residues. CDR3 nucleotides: TGTGCCAGTAGATCAAGAGGTTCCCAAGAGACCCAGTACTTC. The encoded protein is CASRSRGSQETQYF.

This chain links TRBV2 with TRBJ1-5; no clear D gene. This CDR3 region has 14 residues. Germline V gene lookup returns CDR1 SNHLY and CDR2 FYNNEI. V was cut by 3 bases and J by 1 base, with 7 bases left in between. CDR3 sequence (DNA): TGTGCCAGCAGTGAGGGCTCGAGCAATCAGCCCCAGCATTTT. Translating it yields CASSEGSSNQPQHF.

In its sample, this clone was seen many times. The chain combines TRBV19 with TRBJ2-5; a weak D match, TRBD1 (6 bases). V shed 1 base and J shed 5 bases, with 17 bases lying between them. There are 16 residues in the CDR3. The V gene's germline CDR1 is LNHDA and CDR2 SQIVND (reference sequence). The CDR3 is CASSIVGHQGRETQYF. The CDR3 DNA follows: TGTGCCAGTAGTATAGTGGGACACCAAGGACGGGAGACCCAGTACTTC.

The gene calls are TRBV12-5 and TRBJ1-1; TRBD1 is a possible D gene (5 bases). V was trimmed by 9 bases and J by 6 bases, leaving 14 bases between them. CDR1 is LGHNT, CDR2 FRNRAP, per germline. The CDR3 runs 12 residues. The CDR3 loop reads CASQGVGAEAFF. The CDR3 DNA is TGTGCTAGCCAGGGTGTCGGAGCTGAAGCTTTCTTT.

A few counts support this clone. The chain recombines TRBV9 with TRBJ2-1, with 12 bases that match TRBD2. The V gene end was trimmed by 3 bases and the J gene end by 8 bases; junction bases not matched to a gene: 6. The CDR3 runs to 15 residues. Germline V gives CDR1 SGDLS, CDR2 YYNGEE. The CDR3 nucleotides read TGTGCCAGCAGCGCAGGACTAGCGGGATCCCATGAGCAGTTCTTC. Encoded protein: CASSAGLAGSHEQFF.